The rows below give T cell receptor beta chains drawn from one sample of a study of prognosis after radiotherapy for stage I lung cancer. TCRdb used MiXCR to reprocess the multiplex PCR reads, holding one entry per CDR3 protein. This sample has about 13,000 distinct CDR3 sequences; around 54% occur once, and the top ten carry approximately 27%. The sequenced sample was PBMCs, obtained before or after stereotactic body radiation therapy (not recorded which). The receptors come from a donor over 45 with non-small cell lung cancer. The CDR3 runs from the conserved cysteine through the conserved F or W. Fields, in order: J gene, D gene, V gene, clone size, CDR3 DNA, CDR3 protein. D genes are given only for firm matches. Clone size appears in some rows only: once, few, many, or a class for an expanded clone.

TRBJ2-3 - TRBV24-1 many TGTGCCACCAGTGAGCCCCGGCTGGATACGCAGTATTTT CATSEPRLDTQYF
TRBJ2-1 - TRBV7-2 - TGTGCCAGCAGCTTAGGAAGACAAGTAGGTGAGCAGTTCTTC CASSLGRQVGEQFF
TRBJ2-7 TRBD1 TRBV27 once TGTGCCAGCAGTTGGACAGGGGGCCTTTACGAGCAGTACTTC CASSWTGGLYEQYF
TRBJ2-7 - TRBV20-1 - TGCAGTTCTAGCTCGGGGGTCTGTGACAGTCGCTACGAGCAGTACTTC CSSSSGVCDSRYEQYF
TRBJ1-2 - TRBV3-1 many TGTGCCAGCAGCCAAGATTCGAGACAGAACTATGGCTACACCTTC CASSQDSRQNYGYTF
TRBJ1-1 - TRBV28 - TGTGCCAGCAGTTTTATCGGTACAGGGCGAAACACTGAATCTTTCTTT CASSFIGTGRNTESFF
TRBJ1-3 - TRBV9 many TGTGCCAGCAGCGGTGGTGGAAACACCATATATTTT CASSGGGNTIYF
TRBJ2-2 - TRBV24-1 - TGTGCCACCAGTGGTGGGGGGACTTCGATCCACGGGGAGCTGTTTTTT CATSGGGTSIHGELFF
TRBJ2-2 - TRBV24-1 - TGTCCCACCGCCTCACTGTCAAACGCCGGGGAGCTGTTTTTT CPTASLSNAGELFF
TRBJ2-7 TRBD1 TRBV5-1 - TGCGCCAGCAGCACGGACAGGACCTCTCGTTACGAGCAGTACTTC CASSTDRTSRYEQYF
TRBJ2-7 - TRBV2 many TGTGCCAGCAGTGCGGCTTCCTACGAGCAGTACTTC CASSAASYEQYF
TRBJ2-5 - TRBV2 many TGTGCCAGCAGTGTCCAAGAGACCCAGTACTTC CASSVQETQYF
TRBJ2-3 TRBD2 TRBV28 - TGTGCCAGCATTTTATGGTGGTCTAGCGGGAGGGCCCTGGCCACAGATACGCAGTATTTT CASILWWSSGRALATDTQYF
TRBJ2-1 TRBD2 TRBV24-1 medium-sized TGTGCCACCAGTACTAGCGGGAGTTACAATGAGCAGTTCTTC CATSTSGSYNEQFF
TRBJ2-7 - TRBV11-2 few TGTGCCAGCAGCTTAGGGACGATCCTCTCCTACGAGCAGTACTTC CASSLGTILSYEQYF
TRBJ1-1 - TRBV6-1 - TGTGCCAGCAGGAGGACCTCCTTGAGAGATTCTGAAGCTTTCTTT CASRRTSLRDSEAFF